This T cell receptor (beta chain) was identified in a study of blood T cell repertoires in COVID-19 (dated by TCRdb to the early 2020s). Background for the entire study: Collaborator samples came from the United States, Italy and Spain and covered acute and convalescent phases of COVID-19. The prospective study material was composed of cDNA or gDNA derived from T cells, B-cell-depleted T cells, or PBMCs. The dataset comprised deeply sampled blood TCRbeta repertoires from subjects exposed to, actively infected with, or recovered from COVID-19. A freely available public database, intended as a resource for researchers studying the immune response to SARS-CoV-2, is where the repertoires were released. The samples were drawn from two sources: the first 160 participants of the ongoing ImmuneRACE study, and 1,200 or so subjects contributed by 6 global collaborators. Sample metadata almost always included a de-identified subject ID, COVID-19 status, age in years and sex. Where available, HLA class I and class II types were obtained from metadata supplied by the sample provider rather than from assay-based typing. Study-level results and caveats: Clinical and demographic metadata were provided uncurated, with the amount varying by source and participant.

Whole blood was collected in K2EDTA tubes by collaborating institutions according to the institutions' own protocols. For TCRbeta analysis, collaborator samples were shipped as frozen whole blood, as isolated PBMCs, or as DNA extracted from either sample type. TCRbeta CDR3 regions were amplified from genomic DNA by means of the immunoSEQ Assay, a bias-controlled multiplex PCR. In the paper's pipeline: The number of nucleated cells in each sample was estimated by amplification of reference gene primers within the assay. To quantify the absolute abundance of each unique TCRbeta CDR3 rearrangement, sequence reads were collapsed and filtered. For each sample, productive Simpson clonality was calculated as the square root of Simpson's diversity index across productive rearrangements. The immuneACCESS repertoire file appears here via TCRdb, limited to in-frame rearrangements. These files lack a portion of the clones; in checked studies, under half of the deficit traces to unresolved V genes, and the cause of the others is not known. V and J calls and clone size are copied from that table; D and trimming were computed from the DNA. The sample table lists roughly 40,000 clones, 88% of them with a count of one. Of the sample, approximately 2.6% is held by the ten largest clones.

Comment on this clone: Its antigen remains unidentified. Base qualities are missing; no much larger clone stands one base away.

Trimming removed 4 bases from V and 1 base from J; the gene matches leave 1 base unexplained. The CDR3 spans 15 residues, from the cysteine through the phenylalanine. The kept DNA is CDR3 alone, 45 bases in frame from the first base. CDR1 and CDR2 are read off the germline V gene (reference sequence) as LNHDA and SQIVND. Input material: peripheral blood. This sequence was found in a human donor in a cohort sampled during active COVID-19. The chain employs TRBV19 and TRBJ2-7, and 13 junctional nucleotides match TRBD2. The DNA sequence is as follows: TGTGCCAGTAGTACGACTAGCGGGGGGTCCTACGAGCAGTACTTC. This gives the protein CASSTTSGGSYEQYF.